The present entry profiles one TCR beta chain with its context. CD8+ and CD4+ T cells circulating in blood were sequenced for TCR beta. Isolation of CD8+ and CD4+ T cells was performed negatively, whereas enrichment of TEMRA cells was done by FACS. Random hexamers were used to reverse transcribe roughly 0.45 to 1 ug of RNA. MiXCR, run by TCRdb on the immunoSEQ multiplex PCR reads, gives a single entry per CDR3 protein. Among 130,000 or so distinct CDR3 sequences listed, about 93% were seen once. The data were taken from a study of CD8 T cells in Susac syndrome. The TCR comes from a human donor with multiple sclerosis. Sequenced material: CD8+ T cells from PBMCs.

The CDR3 loop reads CASSYTGLGISEQYF. In DNA, the CDR3 is TGTGCCAGCAGTTACACCGGACTAGGAATCAGCGAGCAGTACTTC. The chain links TRBV6-2 or TRBV6-3 to TRBJ2-7; 7 bases match TRBD2. The CDR3 has 15 residues. V lost 2 bases to trimming and J lost 6 bases; unmatched junction nucleotides: 10. The germline V gene encodes CDR1 MNHEY and CDR2 SVGEGT.